This T cell receptor (beta chain) was retrieved from a study of vaccination and CD4 T cells after COVID-19. Study-level background: Four females and six males made up the convalescents, with two Hispanic. Each participant was administered two doses of a vaccine, which was either BNT162b2 or mRNA-1273.

Via MiXCR, TCRdb re-called the PCR reads, giving one row per CDR3 protein. The sample contains about 21,000 distinct CDR3 sequences, around 57% of which appear only once. V shed 11 bases and J shed 0 bases, with 8 bases lying between them. Germline V gene lookup returns CDR1 MDHEN and CDR2 SYDVKM. The CDR3 runs to 12 residues. This sequence originates from a human donor who had recovered from COVID-19. The chain employs TRBV28 and TRBJ1-5; D not resolved. The specimen comprised CD4+ T cells from blood, sampled before SARS-CoV-2 vaccination. DNA for the CDR3: TGTGCCGGGTCCTATAGCAATCAGCCCCAGCATTTT. Its translation: CAGSYSNQPQHF.